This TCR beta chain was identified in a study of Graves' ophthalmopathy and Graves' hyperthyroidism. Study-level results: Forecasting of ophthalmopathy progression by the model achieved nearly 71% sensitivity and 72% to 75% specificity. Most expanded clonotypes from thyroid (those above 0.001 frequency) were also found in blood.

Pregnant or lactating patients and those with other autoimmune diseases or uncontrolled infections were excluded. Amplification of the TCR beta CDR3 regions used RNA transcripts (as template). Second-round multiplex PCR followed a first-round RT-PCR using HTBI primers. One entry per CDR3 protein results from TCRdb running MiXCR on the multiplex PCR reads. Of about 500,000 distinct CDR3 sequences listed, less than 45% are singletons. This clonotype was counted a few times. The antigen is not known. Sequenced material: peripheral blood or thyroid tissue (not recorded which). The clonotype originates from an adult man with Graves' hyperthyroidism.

Here the CDR3 DNA reads TGTGCCAGCAGTTCCGACAGGACCCGCTCTGGGGCCAACGTCCTGACTTTC. Protein sequence: CASSSDRTRSGANVLTF. The chain carries TRBV6-6 and TRBJ2-6, with TRBD1 as a possible D gene (6 bases). CDR3 size: 17 residues. The V and J ends lost 4 bases and 0 bases respectively, with 13 bases between them. Looked up from germline, CDR1 is MNHNY and CDR2 is SVGAGI (reference sequence).